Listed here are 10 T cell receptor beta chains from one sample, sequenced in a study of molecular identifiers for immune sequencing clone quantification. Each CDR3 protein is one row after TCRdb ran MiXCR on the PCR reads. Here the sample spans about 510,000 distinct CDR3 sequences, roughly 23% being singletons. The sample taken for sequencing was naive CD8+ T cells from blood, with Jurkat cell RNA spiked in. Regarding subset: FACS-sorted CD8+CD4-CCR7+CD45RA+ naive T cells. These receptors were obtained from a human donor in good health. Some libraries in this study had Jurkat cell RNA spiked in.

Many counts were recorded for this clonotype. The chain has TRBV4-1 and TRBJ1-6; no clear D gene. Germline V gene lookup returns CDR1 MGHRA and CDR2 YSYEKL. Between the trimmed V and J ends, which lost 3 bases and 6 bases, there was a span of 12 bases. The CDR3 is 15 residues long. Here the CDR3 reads CASSHAPPGNSPLHF. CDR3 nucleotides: TGCGCCAGCAGCCATGCCCCCCCTGGTAATTCACCCCTCCACTTT.

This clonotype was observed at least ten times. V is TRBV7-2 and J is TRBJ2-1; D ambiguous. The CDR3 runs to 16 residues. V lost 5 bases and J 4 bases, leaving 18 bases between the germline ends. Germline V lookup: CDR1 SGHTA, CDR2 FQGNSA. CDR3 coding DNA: TGTGCCAGCAGCCCCACCGGTGGTTGGAGTTACAATGAGCAGTTCTTC. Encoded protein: CASSPTGGWSYNEQFF.

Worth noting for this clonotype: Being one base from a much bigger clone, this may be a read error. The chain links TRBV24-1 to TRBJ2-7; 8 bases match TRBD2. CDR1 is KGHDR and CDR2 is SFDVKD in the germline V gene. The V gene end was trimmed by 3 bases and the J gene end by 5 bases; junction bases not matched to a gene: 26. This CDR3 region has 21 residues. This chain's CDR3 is CATSDRKTYGRSGGRLHEQYF. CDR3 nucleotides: TGTGCCACCAGTGATCGAAAAACGTACGGCCGTAGCGGCGGGAGGCTGCACGAGCAGTACTTC.

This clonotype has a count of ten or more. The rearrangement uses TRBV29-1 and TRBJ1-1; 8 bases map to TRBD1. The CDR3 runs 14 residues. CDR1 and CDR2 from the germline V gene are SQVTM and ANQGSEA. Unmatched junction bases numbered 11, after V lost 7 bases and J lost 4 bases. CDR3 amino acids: CSAETGGEVTEAFF. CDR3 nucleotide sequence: TGCAGCGCAGAAACAGGGGGAGAGGTCACTGAAGCTTTCTTT.

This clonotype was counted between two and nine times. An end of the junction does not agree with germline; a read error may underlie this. In nucleotides, the CDR3 is TGTGCCAGCAGATGGGACACAGATGCGCAGTATTTT. Encoded protein: CASRWDTDAQYF. The chain is built from TRBV12-3 or TRBV12-4 and TRBJ2-3, with TRBD1 as a possible D gene (6 bases). The CDR3 contains 12 residues.

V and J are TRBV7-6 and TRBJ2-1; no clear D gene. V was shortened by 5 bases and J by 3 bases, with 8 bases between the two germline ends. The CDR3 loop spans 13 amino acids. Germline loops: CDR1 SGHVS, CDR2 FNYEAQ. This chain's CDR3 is CASSPLDYNEQFF. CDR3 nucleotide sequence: TGTGCCAGCAGCCCGTTGGACTACAATGAGCAGTTCTTC. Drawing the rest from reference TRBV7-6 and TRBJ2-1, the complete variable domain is GAGVSQSPRYKVTKRGQDVALRCDPISGHVSLYWYRQALGQGPEFLTYFNYEAQQDKSGLPNDRFSAERPEGSISTLTIQRTEQRDSAMYRCASSPLDYNEQFFGPGTRLTVL.

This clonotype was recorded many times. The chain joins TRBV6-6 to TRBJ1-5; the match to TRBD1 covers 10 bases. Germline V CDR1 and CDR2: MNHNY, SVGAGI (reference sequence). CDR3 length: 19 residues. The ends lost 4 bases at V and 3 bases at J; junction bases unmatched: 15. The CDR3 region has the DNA TGTGCCAGCAGTTCTTATGGGACAGGGGAACTACTTTTCAATCAGCCCCAGCATTTT. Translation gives CASSSYGTGELLFNQPQHF.

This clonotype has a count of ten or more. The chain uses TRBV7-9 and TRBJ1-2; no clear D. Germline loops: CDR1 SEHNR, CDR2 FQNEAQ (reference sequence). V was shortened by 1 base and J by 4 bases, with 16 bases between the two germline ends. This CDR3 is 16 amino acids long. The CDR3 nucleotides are TGTGCCAGCAGCTTAGAGGAGACCCTACCGAGCTATGGCTACACCTTC. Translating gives CASSLEETLPSYGYTF. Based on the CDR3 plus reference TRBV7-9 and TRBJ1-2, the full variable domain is DTGVSQNPRHKITKRGQNVTFRCDPISEHNRLYWYRQTLGQGPEFLTYFQNEAQLEKSRLLSDRFSAERPKGSFSTLEIQRTEQGDSAMYLCASSLEETLPSYGYTFGSGTRLTVV.

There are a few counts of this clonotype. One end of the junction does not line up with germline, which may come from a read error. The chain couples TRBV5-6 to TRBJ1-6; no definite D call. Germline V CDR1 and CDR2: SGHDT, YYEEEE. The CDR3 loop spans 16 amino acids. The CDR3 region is CASSWSRGAYNSPLHF. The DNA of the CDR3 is TGTGCCAGCAGCTGGTCGCGGGGAGCCTACAATTCACCCCTCCACTTT.

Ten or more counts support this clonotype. CDR3 protein: CSVEVNTEAFF. The CDR3 DNA follows: TGCAGCGTTGAGGTGAACACTGAAGCTTTCTTT. The chain uses TRBV29-1 and TRBJ1-1; no definite D call. Germline assignment: CDR1 SQVTM and CDR2 ANQGSEA. The CDR3 has 11 amino acids. Deletions cut 3 bases from V and 0 bases from J, with 2 bases between.